This is a list of T cell receptor beta chains from one sample in a study of blood T cell repertoires in COVID-19. TCRdb keeps only in-frame clones here, not all; method: immunoSEQ multiplex PCR. The sample contains 250,000 to 300,000 clones, around four fifths of which appear only once. The sequencing sample was made of PBMCs or T cells enriched from blood (not recorded which). These receptors all come from a young man with acute COVID-19. The CDR3 runs from the conserved cysteine through the conserved F or W. The D gene is left open where the match is weak. The size entry is marked missing in some rows and otherwise reads once, few, many or a size class.

TRBJ1-1 | few | TRBV5-6 | NA | 16 | CASSLFGSTGNTEAFF | TGTGCCAGCAGCTTGTTCGGCTCTACGGGGAACACTGAAGCTTTCTTT
TRBJ1-1 | NA | TRBV5-5 | NA | 16 | CASSLRLTRVNTEAFF | TGTGCCAGCAGCCTTAGGCTGACCCGGGTGAACACTGAAGCTTTCTTT
TRBJ1-5 | NA | TRBV4-1 | TRBD1 | 16 | CASSQGGQGAGQPQHF | TGCGCCAGCAGCCAAGGGGGACAGGGGGCCGGTCAGCCCCAGCATTTT
TRBJ2-1 | many | TRBV4-1 | TRBD2 | 16 | CASSQRAGGDYNEQFF | TGCGCCAGCAGCCAAAGGGCGGGAGGGGACTACAATGAGCAGTTCTTC
TRBJ1-2 | NA | TRBV11-3 | TRBD1 | 17 | CASSLGGAPGGVYGYTF | TGTGCCAGCAGCTTAGGGGGGGCCCCAGGGGGCGTCTATGGCTACACCTTC
TRBJ2-1 | NA | TRBV9 | NA | 14 | CASSVGPRENEQFF | TGTGCCAGCAGCGTAGGCCCCCGGGAGAATGAGCAGTTCTTC
TRBJ2-3 | NA | TRBV5-1 | TRBD1 | 13 | CASSLAGQDTQYF | TGCGCCAGCAGCTTGGCGGGACAGGATACGCAGTATTTT
TRBJ2-3 | once | TRBV3-1/TRBV3-2 | TRBD2 | 18 | CASSQGPVAGGYTDTQYF | TGTGCCAGCAGCCAAGGGCCCGTAGCGGGCGGGTATACAGATACGCAGTATTTT
TRBJ1-5 | NA | TRBV12-3/TRBV12-4 | NA | 13 | CASQGSRNQPQHF | TGTGCCAGTCAGGGGTCGCGCAATCAGCCCCAGCATTTT
TRBJ2-2 | NA | TRBV11-2 | NA | 13 | CASSLPNTGELFF | TGTGCCAGCAGCTTACCTAACACCGGGGAGCTGTTTTTT
TRBJ1-2 | once | TRBV18 | TRBD1 | 14 | CASSSGQGAVGYTF | TGTGCCAGCTCATCCGGACAGGGGGCTGTTGGCTACACCTTC
TRBJ2-2 | NA | TRBV6-2/TRBV6-3 | TRBD2 | 20 | CASSRRETSGGVINTGELFF | TGTGCCAGCAGCCGGAGAGAGACTAGCGGGGGCGTAATTAACACCGGGGAGCTGTTTTTT
TRBJ1-1 | few | TRBV12-2 | NA | 14 | CASRLSGGRAEAFF | TGTGCAAGTCGCTTAAGCGGGGGCCGGGCTGAAGCTTTCTTT
TRBJ2-2 | NA | TRBV6-5 | NA | 15 | CASSPRAGGTGELFF | TGTGCCAGCAGTCCGCGGGCAGGGGGGACCGGGGAGCTGTTTTTT
TRBJ2-1 | NA | TRBV3-1/TRBV3-2 | TRBD1 | 14 | CASSQGQGTLGQFF | TGTGCCAGCAGCCAGGGACAGGGGACCCTCGGACAGTTCTTC
TRBJ2-5 | NA | TRBV19 | TRBD1 | 17 | CASSTRKGTGVEETQYF | TGTGCCAGTAGTACAAGGAAAGGGACAGGGGTAGAAGAGACCCAGTACTTC
TRBJ2-4 | NA | TRBV6-1 | TRBD2 | 15 | CASSEAAGTGNIQYF | TGTGCCAGCAGTGAAGCAGCGGGGACGGGAAACATTCAGTACTTC
TRBJ2-3 | NA | TRBV10-3 | TRBD2 | 16 | CAISESTAGGTDTQYF | TGTGCCATCAGTGAGTCGACGGCGGGGGGGACAGATACGCAGTATTTT
TRBJ2-5 | once | TRBV30 | NA | 14 | CAWSRTGYQETQYF | TGTGCCTGGAGTCGCACAGGGTACCAAGAGACCCAGTACTTC
TRBJ2-6 | NA | TRBV15 | NA | 15 | CATTGQPSGANVLTF | TGTGCCACCACGGGACAACCCTCTGGGGCCAACGTCCTGACTTTC
TRBJ2-2 | NA | TRBV7-9 | TRBD1 | 15 | CASSSGQGNTGELFF | TGTGCCAGCAGCTCGGGACAGGGCAACACCGGGGAGCTGTTTTTT
TRBJ2-5 | NA | TRBV5-1 | TRBD2 | 16 | CASRPPLQRGQETQYF | TGTGCCAGCAGACCACCTCTCCAGCGGGGCCAAGAGACCCAGTACTTC
TRBJ1-5 | NA | TRBV7-9 | NA | 13 | CASSFGGNQPQHF | TGTGCCAGCAGCTTTGGGGGGAATCAGCCCCAGCATTTT
TRBJ2-1 | few | TRBV7-8 | TRBD2 | 16 | CASSLVRLAGYNEQFF | TGTGCCAGCAGCTTAGTACGGCTAGCGGGGTACAATGAGCAGTTCTTC
TRBJ2-1 | NA | TRBV7-9 | TRBD1 | 14 | CASRLGQGADEQFF | TGTGCCAGCAGACTAGGACAGGGGGCAGATGAGCAGTTCTTC
TRBJ2-2 | NA | TRBV19 | TRBD2 | 16 | CASRASGAAGDGELFF | TGTGCCAGTAGGGCTAGCGGGGCCGCCGGGGACGGGGAGCTGTTTTTT
TRBJ1-2 | NA | TRBV15 | NA | 16 | CATSRDRAGQNYGYTF | TGTGCCACCAGCAGAGATAGGGCGGGCCAGAACTATGGCTACACCTTC
TRBJ1-2 | NA | TRBV5-5 | NA | 13 | CASTLGIRRGYTF | TGTGCCAGCACCCTCGGGATCCGTCGGGGCTACACCTTC
TRBJ2-4 | NA | TRBV19 | TRBD2 | 15 | CASSASGRAKNIQYF | TGTGCCAGTAGTGCTAGCGGGAGGGCCAAAAACATTCAGTACTTC
TRBJ2-3 | NA | TRBV4-1 | TRBD2 | 17 | CASSQDPAGGATDTQYF | TGCGCCAGCAGCCAAGATCCAGCCGGGGGGGCTACAGATACGCAGTATTTT
TRBJ1-1 | NA | TRBV5-1 | NA | 14 | CASSWTAPNTEAFF | TGCGCCAGCAGCTGGACAGCTCCGAACACTGAAGCTTTCTTT
TRBJ2-3 | NA | TRBV15 | NA | 15 | CATSRVAESTDTQYF | TGTGCCACCAGCAGAGTTGCGGAGAGCACAGATACGCAGTATTTT